Listed below are T cell receptor beta chains from one sample, sequenced in a study of blood T cell repertoires in COVID-19. Profiling relied on immunoSEQ multiplex PCR, and the TCRdb table lists in-frame clones only, not all of them. The sample includes around 280,000 clones, around 88% of them seen just once. Sequenced: PBMCs or T cells enriched from blood (not recorded which). The receptors shown here come from a woman in her thirties or forties who had recovered from COVID-19. The CDR3 runs from the conserved cysteine through the conserved F or W. Each record gives: CDR3 length, V gene, J gene, CDR3 protein.

>14|TRBV28|TRBJ2-7
CASSLSGRIDEQYF
>15|TRBV6-6|TRBJ2-2
CASSLPGRAGGELFF
>17|TRBV29-1|TRBJ2-3
CSVVGTSGSYSTDTQYF
>13|TRBV10-3|TRBJ2-1
CGTSGPNLNEQFF
>13|TRBV5-1|TRBJ1-4
CASRERDGEKLFF
>15|TRBV9|TRBJ2-2
CASSPENRGPGELFF
>18|TRBV5-1|TRBJ2-5
CASSRTSGRAVGQETQYF
>16|TRBV27|TRBJ2-2
CASSIRQTTNTGELFF
>14|TRBV2|TRBJ2-6
CASSSVSGANVLTF
>12|TRBV7-9|TRBJ1-2
CASNYGEDGYTF
>15|TRBV19|TRBJ1-1
CASSVDSLTYTEAFF
>12|TRBV28|TRBJ1-1
CASTTRPDEAFF
>15|TRBV3-1/TRBV3-2|TRBJ2-4
CASSPLRGRKNIQYF